This T cell receptor beta chain was identified during a study of blood T cells in healthy people across ages (dated by TCRdb to between 2014 and 2017). For context, the study as a whole: In model experiments, template switching captured about one uniquely barcoded TCR beta cDNA molecule for every two T cells. For two donors (one aged 18 to 30 and one aged 80 or older), the study analyzed two additional independent replicas of 1 million unique cDNA reads from the same blood draw. Donors were grouped into four age groups: young (average approximately 15 years), middle-aged (over 35), aged (around 60) and long-lived (just over 80). To avoid experimental bias, donors of different ages were distributed randomly across sequencing lanes. Using deep sequencing normalized with unique cDNA molecular identifiers, the study measured how TCR beta repertoire diversity changes with age. What the study reported, not specific to this receptor: Donor CMV infection status was unknown, potentially confounding age-related changes in expanded clonotypes. Since profiling was done on bulk unsorted PBMCs, naive and antigen-experienced compartments could not be conclusively compared. Total diversity estimates from one million sequenced T cells were considered lower bounds and underestimates. A strong correlation was found between observed TCR beta diversity and the percentage of naive T cells measured by flow cytometry. Compared with the aged group, the long-lived group had more naive CD4+ T cells, fewer expanded clones and increased TCR diversity, a pattern suggesting age selection. Observed TCR beta diversity per million T cells fell roughly linearly with age, and a significant reduction was already apparent by age roughly 41.

A word on this clonotype: Its antigen specificity is not known. No base quality values were provided; no much bigger clone lies one nucleotide off.

Donors were 35 to 40 systemically healthy Caucasian individuals from Russia aged roughly 6 to 100 years. Approximately 9.7 milliliters of peripheral blood were drawn from each donor into EDTA-treated Vacutainer tubes. Ficoll-Paque density-gradient centrifugation was used to isolate PBMCs, with at least 6.5 million per sample. Trizol reagent was used to extract total RNA from the PBMCs, yielding at least 5.5 micrograms per sample. For every donor, an aliquot of PBMCs went through flow cytometry to measure the percentages of naive CD45RAhigh/CD27high T cells. Ends trimmed: V by 5 bases, J by 7 bases; bases unmatched to a gene: 7. Per the germline V gene (reference sequence), DFQATT is the CDR1 and SNEGSKA is the CDR2. From the cysteine through the phenylalanine, the CDR3 covers 14 amino acids. Here the CDR3 DNA is all that survives: 42 bases in frame from base 1. The method behind the library was 5' RACE. The data were produced on an Illumina HiSeq 2500. A second PCR of 7 to 11 cycles was performed with a sample-barcoded 5' primer and a J-beta primer mix. A unique molecular identifier was introduced onto each TCR beta cDNA molecule by a template-switch 5' adaptor carrying 12 random nucleotides. Each sample yielded at least 3 million CDR3-containing paired-end reads. First-strand cDNA was synthesized from all RNA with the Mint cDNA synthesis kit, primed by a TRBC-specific oligonucleotide. Following uracil-DNA glycosylase treatment, a first 18-cycle PCR with universal primers M1SS and BC2_uni_R was performed on all cDNA. In the authors' own workflow: Each sample was normalized by randomly selecting 1 million high-quality reads, each carrying a distinct molecular identifier. Reads sharing molecular identifiers were discarded rather than binned into consensus sequences. MiTCR, with a Q25 quality threshold and the strictest error-elimination algorithm, was used for CDR3 identification, clonotype clustering and error correction. A nonparametric unseen species model using Euler transformation provided a lower-bound estimate of total TCR beta diversity. The public reads were reprocessed in TCRdb via fastp at Q25 and MiXCR, keeping in-frame beta chains. Merged by CDR3 protein, the rows form single entries marked with the most common genes and DNA. TCRdb, rather than the study authors, made the V and J calls. In this sample the table shows around 1,600,000 distinct CDR3 sequences, less than 45% of which occur a single time. The top ten clonotypes cover about 4% of the sample.

Sequencing used blood. This TCR derives from a woman between 18 and 30 years old in good health. The rearranged segments are TRBV20-1 and TRBJ1-4; 10 bases in the junction line up with TRBD1. The DNA is as follows: TGCAGTGCTGCTCGGACAGGGGGGTTTGAAAAACTGTTTTTT. Translated, this is CSAARTGGFEKLFF.